The T cell receptor (beta chain) described here comes from a study of blood T cell repertoires in COVID-19. Study-level background: COVID-19 samples, acute and convalescent, were from the United States, Italy and Spain. The cDNA or gDNA used as material had been derived from T cells, B-cell-depleted T cells, or PBMCs.

Authors' methods: Amplification of reference gene primers provided the estimated nucleated cell counts. Some clones are missing from TCRdb's copy, which holds only in-frame ones; the method was immunoSEQ multiplex PCR. Clonal size and the V and J genes are those of that table, whereas D and trimming came from the DNA. The data contain about 360,000 clones, around 86% of them singletons. The CDR3 has 16 amino acids. Per the germline V gene, CDR1 is MDHEN and CDR2 is SYDVKM. The trim removed 2 bases at V and 3 bases at J, leaving 9 bases unmatched. Sequenced: peripheral blood. The V and J genes are TRBV28 and TRBJ2-5, with TRBD2 identical over 7 bases. The receptor was derived from a human donor in a cohort sampled during active COVID-19. The CDR3 coding sequence is TGTGCCAGCAGTTTAAATGTGGGGGGGTTGGAAGAGACCCAGTACTTC. As protein: CASSLNVGGLEETQYF. The whole variable domain, remainder taken from reference TRBV28 and TRBJ2-5, is DVKVTQSSRYLVKRTGEKVFLECVQDMDHENMFWYRQDPGLGLRLIYFSYDVKMKEKGDIPEGYSVSREKKERFSLILESASTNQTSMYLCASSLNVGGLEETQYFGPGTRLLVL.